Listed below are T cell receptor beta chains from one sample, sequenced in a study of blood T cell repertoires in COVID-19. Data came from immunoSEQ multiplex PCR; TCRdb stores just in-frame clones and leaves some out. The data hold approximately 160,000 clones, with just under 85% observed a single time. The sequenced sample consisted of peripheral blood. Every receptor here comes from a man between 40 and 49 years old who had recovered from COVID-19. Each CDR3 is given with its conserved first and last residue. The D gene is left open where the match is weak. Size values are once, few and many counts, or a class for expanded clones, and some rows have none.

CAWGFRYEQYF,TGTGCCTGGGGGTTCCGGTACGAGCAGTACTTC,TRBV30,.,TRBJ2-7,11,.
CASSPLAGANTGELFF,TGTGCCAGCAGCCCATTAGCGGGAGCGAACACCGGGGAGCTGTTTTTT,TRBV3-1/TRBV3-2,.,TRBJ2-2,16,TRBD2
CASSMGQGVGKLFF,TGTGCCAGCAGCATGGGACAGGGGGTCGGAAAACTGTTTTTT,TRBV11-3,.,TRBJ1-4,14,TRBD1
CASSLRTGNTEAFF,TGTGCCAGCAGCTTAAGAACAGGGAACACTGAAGCTTTCTTT,TRBV11-2,.,TRBJ1-1,14,.
CASSSRLGEQFF,TGTGCCAGCAGCTCCCGACTCGGTGAGCAGTTCTTC,TRBV7-3,.,TRBJ2-1,12,.
CAIEDRDRGYTF,TGTGCCATCGAAGACAGGGATAGAGGCTACACCTTC,TRBV10-3,.,TRBJ1-2,12,TRBD1
CASSPEQGAPFF,TGTGCCAGCAGCCCCGAGCAGGGGGCTCCTTTCTTT,TRBV7-9,.,TRBJ1-1,12,TRBD1
CASMGRLATIGKFF,TGTGCCAGCATGGGTCGACTAGCGACTATAGGAAAGTTCTTC,TRBV27,.,TRBJ2-1,14,TRBD2
CASSQEPRGPKNTEAFF,TGCGCCAGCAGCCAGGAACCTCGAGGTCCCAAGAACACTGAAGCTTTCTTT,TRBV4-3,.,TRBJ1-1,17,.
CASSLTGRENYGYTF,TGTGCCAGTTCCCTAACAGGGAGAGAAAACTATGGCTACACCTTC,TRBV19,.,TRBJ1-2,15,.
CASSFGGGINQPQHF,TGTGCCAGCAGCTTTGGCGGCGGGATCAATCAGCCCCAGCATTTT,TRBV7-9,.,TRBJ1-5,15,.
CASSPTTNSGGELFF,TGTGCCAGCAGTCCGACGACCAACTCGGGCGGGGAGCTGTTTTTT,TRBV6-6,.,TRBJ2-2,15,.
CASSASPGGRETQYF,TGTGCCAGCAGCGCTAGCCCAGGGGGAAGAGAGACCCAGTACTTC,TRBV9,.,TRBJ2-5,15,TRBD1
CASINRGFSPLHF,TGTGCCAGCATCAACAGGGGATTCTCACCCCTCCACTTT,TRBV6-5,.,TRBJ1-6,13,TRBD1
CASSVVRLAGYNEQFF,TGTGCCAGCAGCGTAGTTCGGCTAGCGGGGTACAATGAGCAGTTCTTC,TRBV9,.,TRBJ2-1,16,TRBD2
CASSAQQGFSSEQYF,TGTGCCAGCTCCGCCCAACAGGGCTTTTCATCGGAGCAGTACTTC,TRBV27,.,TRBJ2-7,15,.
CASSPETLGQGAGGYTF,TGTGCCAGCAGTCCCGAAACCTTAGGACAGGGGGCTGGAGGCTACACCTTC,TRBV7-9,once,TRBJ1-2,17,TRBD1
CASSLAGILLADEDEQFF,TGCGCCAGCAGCTTGGCCGGGATATTACTAGCAGATGAGGATGAGCAGTTCTTC,TRBV5-1,.,TRBJ2-1,18,.
CASSQTVLGPETQYF,TGCGCCAGCAGCCAAACAGTACTGGGTCCAGAGACCCAGTACTTC,TRBV4-1,.,TRBJ2-5,15,.
CASSPRDDIQYF,TGTGCCAGCTCACCGAGGGATGACATTCAGTACTTC,TRBV18,.,TRBJ2-4,12,.
CASSESTPSSYGYTF,TGTGCCAGCAGTGAATCTACCCCGTCTTCCTATGGCTACACCTTC,TRBV25-1,.,TRBJ1-2,15,.
CASSLFSGRGIHEQYF,TGTGCCAGCAGCCTTTTTAGCGGGAGGGGGATCCACGAGCAGTACTTC,TRBV7-8,once,TRBJ2-7,16,TRBD2
CASSLLSRGYEQYF,TGCGCCAGCAGCCTCCTCAGCAGGGGATACGAGCAGTACTTC,TRBV4-1,few,TRBJ2-7,14,.
CASSQELAGAYEQYF,TGCGCCAGCAGCCAAGAACTAGCGGGGGCCTACGAGCAGTACTTC,TRBV4-1,.,TRBJ2-7,15,TRBD2
CATSGGGGAEAFF,TGTGCCACCAGTGGGGGAGGGGGGGCCGAAGCTTTCTTT,TRBV24-1,.,TRBJ1-1,13,.
CASTKRGGLDTQYF,TGTGCCAGCACGAAGCGGGGGGGCCTAGATACGCAGTATTTT,TRBV5-6,.,TRBJ2-3,14,TRBD2
CASSYRTAYNEQFF,TGTGCCAGCAGCTACAGGACAGCCTACAATGAGCAGTTCTTC,TRBV11-2,once,TRBJ2-1,14,.
CSVENGVTDTQYF,TGCAGCGTTGAAAACGGGGTCACAGATACGCAGTATTTT,TRBV29-1,.,TRBJ2-3,13,.
CATSRDGGPGAGELFF,TGTGCCACCAGCAGAGATGGGGGACCAGGGGCCGGGGAGCTGTTTTTT,TRBV15,.,TRBJ2-2,16,.
CASSLRTGGGQYF,TGCGCCAGCAGCCTAAGAACAGGGGGGGGTCAGTACTTC,TRBV4-3,.,TRBJ2-4,13,.
CATSSYGQGAYNEQFF,TGTGCCACCAGCAGCTACGGACAGGGGGCCTACAATGAGCAGTTCTTC,TRBV15,once,TRBJ2-1,16,TRBD1
CASSLDGEGTEAFF,TGTGCCAGCAGCTTAGACGGGGAAGGCACTGAAGCTTTCTTT,TRBV7-9,.,TRBJ1-1,14,.
CASSHNTQGRGTQYF,TGTGCCAGCAGCCATAATACACAGGGTAGAGGGACCCAGTACTTC,TRBV7-9,.,TRBJ2-5,15,.
CATSEARIEGETQYF,TGTGCCACCAGTGAAGCTAGAATTGAGGGAGAGACCCAGTACTTC,TRBV24-1,.,TRBJ2-5,15,.
CASSNGLAPRDTQYF,TGTGCCAGCAGCAACGGGCTAGCCCCCCGGGATACGCAGTATTTT,TRBV6-2/TRBV6-3,.,TRBJ2-3,15,.
CATGGSEQFF,TGTGCCACAGGGGGGAGTGAGCAGTTCTTC,TRBV10-3,.,TRBJ2-1,10,.
CASSPGTGRQPQHF,TGTGCCAGCAGCCCCGGGACAGGGCGGCAGCCCCAGCATTTT,TRBV6-2/TRBV6-3,.,TRBJ1-5,14,TRBD1
CAISASGPTEQYF,TGTGCCATCAGTGCGTCGGGGCCTACCGAGCAGTACTTC,TRBV10-3,.,TRBJ2-7,13,.
CASSTRGGYPGNTIYF,TGTGCCAGCAGCACGCGTGGAGGGTATCCTGGAAACACCATATATTTT,TRBV9,once,TRBJ1-3,16,.
CASSQGLGEYYGYTF,TGTGCCAGCAGCCAAGGGCTGGGAGAGTACTATGGCTACACCTTC,TRBV3-1/TRBV3-2,.,TRBJ1-2,15,.
CASSSTSYEQYF,TGTGCCAGCAGCTCCACTTCCTACGAGCAGTACTTC,TRBV7-2,.,TRBJ2-7,12,.
CASSFTGGISEAFF,TGTGCCAGCAGCTTTACAGGGGGCATTTCTGAAGCTTTCTTT,TRBV11-2,once,TRBJ1-1,14,TRBD1
CASIGSLTDTQYF,TGTGCCAGCATCGGTAGCTTAACAGATACGCAGTATTTT,TRBV6-5,.,TRBJ2-3,13,.
CASSEGAGTADTDTQYF,TGTGCCAGCAGTGAAGGCGCCGGGACAGCAGACACAGATACGCAGTATTTT,TRBV2,.,TRBJ2-3,17,TRBD1
CASSSSGGYGYTF,TGTGCCAGCAGTTCGTCAGGGGGTTATGGCTACACCTTC,TRBV6-5,once,TRBJ1-2,13,TRBD1
CASSLSSRAQNYGYTF,TGTGCCAGCAGCTTAAGCAGCAGGGCCCAAAACTATGGCTACACCTTC,TRBV7-9,.,TRBJ1-2,16,.
CASSPASNGNQPQHF,TGTGCCAGCAGTCCCGCGTCAAATGGCAATCAGCCCCAGCATTTT,TRBV6-2/TRBV6-3,.,TRBJ1-5,15,.
CASSPRGQGASGANVLTF,TGTGCCAGCAGTCCCCGAGGCCAGGGGGCCTCTGGGGCCAACGTCCTGACTTTC,TRBV6-2/TRBV6-3,.,TRBJ2-6,18,TRBD1
CASSQYGGVDGYTF,TGCGCCAGCAGCCAATACGGGGGGGTCGATGGCTACACCTTC,TRBV4-3,.,TRBJ1-2,14,.